The table lists the clone carrying this TCR beta chain with a few counts. Antigen unknown. The record originates from a study of identical twins. Template switching introduced a universal primer site, and the cDNA bore unique molecular identifiers. TCRdb ran MiXCR on the 5' RACE reads and lists one entry per CDR3 protein. The sample records 450,000 to 500,000 distinct CDR3 sequences, over 11% being singletons. Broader study findings: Recombination models fit unrelated individuals' TCR alpha sharing but underestimated twins'. The more abundant beta clonotypes in cord blood had fewer insertions, and memory repertoires did not show this. Cross-sectional statistical analysis, not tracking of the same donors, underpinned the conclusions.

The CDR3 has 14 amino acids. Germline CDR1 is SNHLY and CDR2 is FYNNEI. V dropped 7 bases and J dropped 2 bases, with 14 bases sitting between them. The same data also went into a second study, on yellow fever vaccine responses in identical twins.

The gene calls are TRBV2 and TRBJ1-2; possible D gene TRBD1, 5 bases. The sequence derives from a woman between 18 and 30 years old in good health. The sequenced material came from CD4+ T cells sorted from blood. The CDR3 coding sequence is TGTGCCAGCACCCAGGGACGGATAAACTATGGCTACACCTTC. It specifies CASTQGRINYGYTF.